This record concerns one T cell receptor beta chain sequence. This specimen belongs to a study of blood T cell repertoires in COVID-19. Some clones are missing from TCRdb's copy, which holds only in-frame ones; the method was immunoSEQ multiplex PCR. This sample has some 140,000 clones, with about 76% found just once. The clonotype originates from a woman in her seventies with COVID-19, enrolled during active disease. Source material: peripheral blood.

The CDR3, as DNA: TGTGCCAGCAGTCCTTTGCCGCGGGGGGATAATTCACCCCTCCACTTT. Its protein product is CASSPLPRGDNSPLHF. The genes are TRBV27 and TRBJ1-6; D might be TRBD1 (5 bases). The CDR3 has 16 amino acids. Germline loops: CDR1 MNHEY, CDR2 SMNVEV (reference sequence). Trimming stripped 5 bases from V and 5 bases from J, with 16 bases between.